This T cell receptor beta chain derives from a study of T cell repertoires in aging, cancer and after chemotherapy. This clonotype was picked up a small number of times. The template was genomic DNA from peripheral blood, not RNA. The germline V gene has CDR1 MNHEY and CDR2 SMNVEV (reference sequence). Trimming removed 2 bases from V and 3 bases from J, with 11 bases in between. This CDR3 has 15 residues. Rearranged V-D-J TRB sequences were amplified with a mixed TRB-A/B primer pool. Each CDR3 protein is one row after TCRdb ran MiXCR on the multiplex PCR reads. The data contain 8,500 to 13,000 distinct CDR3 sequences, approximately 30% of them seen just once; the ten biggest clones take up 3.2%.

Source material: blood. The chain links TRBV27 to TRBJ2-1; the D gene is possibly TRBD2 (7 bases). The source of this sequence is a human donor in good health. The CDR3 sequence is CASSLRGGDYNEQFF. The DNA for the CDR3 is TGTGCCAGCAGTTTAAGGGGGGGGGACTACAATGAGCAGTTCTTC.